These 8 T cell receptor beta chains were sequenced from one sample in a study of shared clonotypes between healthy human individuals. Here immunoSEQ multiplex PCR was the method, and the copy in TCRdb shows in-frame clones only, minus some. This table holds millions of clones, just over 90% found once. Material: naive CD4+ T cells from PBMCs. Subset meaning: CD45RA+ positively selected. The receptors originated from a man between 18 and 35 years old in good health. Some clones in this sample may be carry-over from other donors' samples.

The gene calls are TRBV28 and TRBJ1-4, with D possibly matching TRBD1 (5 bases). This CDR3 is 14 amino acids long. V dropped 3 bases and J dropped 8 bases, with 13 bases sitting between them. CDR1 is MDHEN and CDR2 is SYDVKM in the germline V gene. The CDR3 DNA follows: TGTGCCAGCAGTTTCGGCAGGGAGGGGGAAAAACTGTTTTTT. As protein: CASSFGREGEKLFF.

V is TRBV5-8 and J is TRBJ1-3, with D possibly TRBD1 on 5 matching bases. This CDR3 contains 17 residues. CDR1 SGHTS and CDR2 YDEGEE come from the germline V gene. Trimming removed 5 bases at V and 0 bases at J, with 18 bases between. The CDR3: CASRSWGGVNSGNTIYF. CDR3 nucleotides: TGTGCCAGCAGATCTTGGGGCGGCGTGAACTCTGGAAACACCATATATTTT.

This clone was seen once. The rearrangement joins TRBV7-2 to TRBJ2-3; D unresolved. This CDR3 has 14 amino acids. Between the trimmed V and J ends, which lost 3 bases and 5 bases, there was a span of 12 bases. Germline V gives CDR1 SGHTA, CDR2 FQGNSA. DNA of the CDR3: TGTGCCAGCAGCTTCATGAAAAGGCTAGATACGCAGTATTTT. It is translated as CASSFMKRLDTQYF.

The table lists this clone with a count of one. The V call is TRBV25-1, the J call TRBJ2-5; no firm D call. This CDR3 has 13 residues. Deletions cut 1 base from V and 5 bases from J, with 8 bases between. Germline-derived CDR1 and CDR2 are MGHDK and SYGVNS. The CDR3: CASSEWATETQYF. The DNA of the CDR3 is TGTGCCAGCAGTGAATGGGCTACGGAGACCCAGTACTTC.

The chain uses TRBV11-2 and TRBJ1-2; 10 bases map to TRBD1. This CDR3 has 15 amino acids. Germline V gene data show CDR1 as SGHAT and CDR2 as FQNNGV. The J segment lost 4 bases and the V segment lost 5 bases, leaving 7 bases of the junction unmatched. CDR3 amino acids: CASSNRTGGAYGYTF. The CDR3 DNA reads TGTGCCAGCAGCAATCGGACAGGGGGTGCCTATGGCTACACCTTC.

The chain recombines TRBV30 with TRBJ2-4; no clear D gene. The length of the CDR3 is 15 residues. Trimming removed 0 bases at V and 1 base at J, with 10 bases between. Per germline, CDR1 GTSNPN and CDR2 SVGIG (reference sequence). CDR3 nucleotides: TGTGCCTGGAGTGTAGGCGGATGGGCCAAAAACATTCAGTACTTC. This codes for CAWSVGGWAKNIQYF. Full variable domain (outside the CDR3, taken from reference TRBV30 and TRBJ2-4): SQTIHQWPATLVQPVGSPLSLECTVEGTSNPNLYWYRQAAGRGLQLLFYSVGIGQISSEVPQNLSASRPQDRQFILSSKKLLLSDSGFYLCAWSVGGWAKNIQYFGAGTRLSVL.

This chain joins TRBV28 and TRBJ1-5; TRBD1 is a possible D gene (5 bases). V was pared by 6 bases and J by 3 bases, with 12 bases between. The germline V gene has CDR1 MDHEN and CDR2 SYDVKM. The CDR3 extends over 14 amino acids. The CDR3 here is CASRGSTVNQPQHF. The CDR3 DNA is TGTGCCAGCAGGGGCTCGACAGTCAATCAGCCCCAGCATTTT.

This clone was counted only a few times. The rearrangement uses TRBV6-1 and TRBJ1-1; no firm D call. The CDR3 contains 14 residues. The V gene lost 7 bases and the J gene lost 0 bases, with 12 bases spanning the gap. Germline V gene lookup returns CDR1 MNHNS and CDR2 SASEGT. CDR3 DNA sequence: TGTGCCAGCACAGTGAGCGGGGTGAACACTGAAGCTTTCTTT. Translating it yields CASTVSGVNTEAFF.